Listed below are T cell receptor beta chains from one sample, sequenced in a study of radiotherapy plus CTLA-4 blockade in lung cancer. Profiling relied on immunoSEQ multiplex PCR, and the TCRdb table lists in-frame clones only, not all of them. This table has roughly 75,000 clones, about 78% appearing once. Sequencing was performed on peripheral blood, taken from a patient treated with radiotherapy plus ipilimumab. Receptor source: a human donor with non-small cell lung cancer whose response to radiotherapy plus ipilimumab could not be evaluated. Some clones in this sample may be carry-over from other donors' samples. Each CDR3 is given with its conserved first and last residue. A D gene is named only where the DNA matches it firmly. Where a row states a size, it is once, few, many or the class of an expanded clone; other rows omit it.

V gene	J gene	D gene	clone size	CDR3 protein	CDR3 DNA
TRBV30	TRBJ1-6	-	-	CAWKPGYNSPLHF	TGTGCCTGGAAGCCGGGTTATAATTCACCCCTCCACTTT
TRBV7-2	TRBJ2-2	TRBD2	-	CASSKGLAGARGTGELFF	TGTGCCAGCAGCAAGGGACTAGCGGGGGCCCGGGGCACCGGGGAGCTGTTTTTT
TRBV4-3	TRBJ2-7	TRBD1	once	CASSQGWTGSYEQYF	TGCGCCAGCAGCCAAGGCTGGACAGGGTCATACGAGCAGTACTTC
TRBV27	TRBJ1-6	-	-	CASSPRTGNSPLHF	TGTGCCAGCAGTCCAAGGACTGGGAATTCACCCCTCCACTTT
TRBV6-5	TRBJ1-5	-	-	CASSYRQAHQPQHF	TGTGCCAGCAGTTACAGGCAGGCCCATCAGCCCCAGCATTTT
TRBV15	TRBJ1-4	-	few	CATSARARALEKLFF	TGTGCCACCTCAGCAAGGGCCAGGGCGTTGGAGAAACTGTTTTTT
TRBV7-9	TRBJ2-5	-	-	CASSHDTVGGQETQYF	TGTGCCAGCAGCCACGACACGGTGGGGGGCCAAGAGACCCAGTACTTC
TRBV9	TRBJ1-2	-	-	CASQGYGYTF	TGTGCCAGCCAGGGCTATGGCTACACCTTC
TRBV5-8	TRBJ2-1	-	-	CASSLGLGSSYNEQFF	TGTGCCAGCAGCTTAGGGCTAGGGAGCTCCTACAATGAGCAGTTCTTC
TRBV4-3	TRBJ1-2	-	-	CASSQWPPGDYGYTF	TGCGCCAGCAGCCAGTGGCCCCCAGGGGACTATGGCTACACCTTC
TRBV6-6	TRBJ1-2	TRBD1	-	CASSYIGQGNYGYTF	TGTGCCAGCAGTTACATCGGACAGGGGAACTATGGCTACACCTTC